This T cell receptor beta chain comes out of a study of technical replicates of blood from a handful of donors (dated by TCRdb to about 2017). Libraries were constructed by the immunoSEQ multiplex PCR assay. Drawn from immuneACCESS, this table holds only the in-frame rearrangements with V and J called that TCRdb kept. Clones are partly lost; checked studies trace under half to an unresolved V gene and leave the rest unexplained. This sample is represented by approximately 75,000 clones; roughly 92% of them were singletons. The ten largest clonotypes hold 0.41% of the sample. Turning to this clone: What this receptor recognizes is not known. No quality values exist for individual bases; no much larger clone is one base distant.

The receptor's source is a human donor in good health. Sequencing used T cells isolated from PBMCs.

Here is the DNA: TGTGCCAGCAGTTACTCTACAGGGGAATATGGAAACACCATATATTTT. It translates as CASSYSTGEYGNTIYF. The sequence is built from TRBV6-5 and TRBJ1-3; the junction holds 7 bases that match TRBD1. At the junction V is shortened by 0 bases and J by 3 bases; bases outside the gene matches: 5. Taken from the germline V gene, the CDR1 and CDR2 loops are MNHEY and SVGAGI. Spanning cysteine to phenylalanine, the CDR3 consists of 16 amino acids. Only the CDR3 DNA is retained, 48 bases long and in frame from the first base.